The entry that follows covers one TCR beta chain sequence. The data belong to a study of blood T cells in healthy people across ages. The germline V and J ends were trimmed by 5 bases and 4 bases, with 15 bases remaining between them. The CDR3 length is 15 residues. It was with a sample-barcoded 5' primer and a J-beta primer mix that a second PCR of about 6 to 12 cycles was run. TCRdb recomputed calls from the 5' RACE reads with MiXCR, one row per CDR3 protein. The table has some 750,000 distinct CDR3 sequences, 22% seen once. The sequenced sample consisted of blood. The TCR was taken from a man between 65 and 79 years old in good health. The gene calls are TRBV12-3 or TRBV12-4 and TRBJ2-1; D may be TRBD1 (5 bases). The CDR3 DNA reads TGTGCCAGCAGTCCCCCCCTAGGGGTGTACAATGAGCAGTTCTTC. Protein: CASSPPLGVYNEQFF.